This T cell receptor beta chain was profiled in a study of T cells after yellow fever vaccination. TCRdb called the 5' RACE reads again in MiXCR, with one record for every CDR3 protein. The sample holds roughly 190,000 distinct CDR3 sequences, approximately 10% seen once. CDR1 and CDR2 from the germline V gene are SGHDT and YYEEEE. With 1 base removed from V and 5 bases from J, the gap between germline ends came to 15 bases. The CDR3 is 15 amino acids. The chain couples TRBV5-6 to TRBJ2-5; D might be TRBD1 (6 bases). The sequence came from a young man who received the YFV17D yellow fever vaccine. Material: CD8+ T cells sorted from PBMCs, obtained 15 days after the yellow fever booster vaccination. CDR3 nucleotides: TGTGCCAGCAGCTTGATGGGGGCGGACTTGGAGACCCAGTACTTC. This sequence encodes CASSLMGADLETQYF.